The T cell receptor beta chain described here comes from a study of identical twins. Whole-study findings and limits: Memory repertoires showed no such pattern, whereas abundant cord blood beta clonotypes carried fewer insertions.

A single record per CDR3 protein comes from TCRdb applying MiXCR to the 5' RACE reads. The data contain 450,000 to 650,000 distinct CDR3 sequences, 12% to 15% of them singletons. This CDR3 region has 16 residues. Trimming cost V 3 bases and J 0 bases; bases outside gene matches: 5. Germline V CDR1 and CDR2: SGHVS, FQNEAQ. This clonotype has a handful of counts. No antigen is known for it. These data are also associated with another study on yellow fever vaccine responses in identical twins.

This clonotype was sampled from a woman under 30 in good health. V usage is TRBV7-8 and J usage is TRBJ2-3, with 8 bases identical to TRBD2. Sample: CD4+ T cells sorted from blood. The CDR3 DNA is TGTGCCAGCAGCTTCTTAGCGGGACCTAGCACAGATACGCAGTATTTT. Its protein is CASSFLAGPSTDTQYF.